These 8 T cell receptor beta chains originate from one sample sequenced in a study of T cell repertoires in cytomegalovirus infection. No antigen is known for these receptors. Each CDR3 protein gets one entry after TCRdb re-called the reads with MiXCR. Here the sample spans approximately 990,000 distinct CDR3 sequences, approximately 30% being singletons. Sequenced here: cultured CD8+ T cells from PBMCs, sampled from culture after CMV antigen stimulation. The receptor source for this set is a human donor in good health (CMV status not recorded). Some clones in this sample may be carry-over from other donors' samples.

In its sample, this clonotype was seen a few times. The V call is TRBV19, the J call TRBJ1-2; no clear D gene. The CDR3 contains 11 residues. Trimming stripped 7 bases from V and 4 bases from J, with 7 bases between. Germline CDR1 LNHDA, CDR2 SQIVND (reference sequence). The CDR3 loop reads CASMVGYGYTF. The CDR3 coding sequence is TGTGCCAGTATGGTGGGCTATGGCTACACCTTC.

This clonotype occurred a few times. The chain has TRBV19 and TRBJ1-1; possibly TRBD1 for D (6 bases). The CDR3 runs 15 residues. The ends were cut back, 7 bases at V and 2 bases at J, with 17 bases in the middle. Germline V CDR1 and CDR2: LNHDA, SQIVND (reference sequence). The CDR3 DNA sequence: TGTGCCAGTATTGTTCCCGGGACATCTAACACTGAAGCTTTCTTT. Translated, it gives CASIVPGTSNTEAFF.

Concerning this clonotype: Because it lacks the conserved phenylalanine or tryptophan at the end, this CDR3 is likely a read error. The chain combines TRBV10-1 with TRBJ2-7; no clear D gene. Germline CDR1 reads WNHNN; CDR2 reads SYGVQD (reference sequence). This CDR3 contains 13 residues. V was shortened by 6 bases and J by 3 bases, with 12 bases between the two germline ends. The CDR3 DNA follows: TGCGCCAGCAGCGGCGCAGAGAACTACGAGCAGTACTCC. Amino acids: CASSGAENYEQYS.

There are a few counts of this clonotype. CDR3 protein: CASSQDSVDGEAFF. CDR3 nucleotides: TGCGCCAGCAGCCAAGATTCGGTGGACGGTGAAGCTTTCTTT. This rearrangement joins TRBV4-1 to TRBJ1-1; D is undetermined. Germline CDR1 is MGHRA and CDR2 is YSYEKL. Trimming removed 0 bases at V and 7 bases at J, with 12 bases between. This CDR3 has 14 amino acids.

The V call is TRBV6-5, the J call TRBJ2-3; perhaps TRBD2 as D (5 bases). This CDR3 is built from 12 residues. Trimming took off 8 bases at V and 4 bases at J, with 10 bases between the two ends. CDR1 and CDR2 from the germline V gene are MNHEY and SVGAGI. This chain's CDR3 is CASRDTADTQYF. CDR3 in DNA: TGTGCCAGCCGGGATACGGCAGATACGCAGTATTTT.

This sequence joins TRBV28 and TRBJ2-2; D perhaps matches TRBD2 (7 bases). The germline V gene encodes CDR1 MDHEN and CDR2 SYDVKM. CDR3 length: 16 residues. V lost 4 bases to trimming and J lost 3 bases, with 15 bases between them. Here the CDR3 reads CASSWGGGQDTGELFF. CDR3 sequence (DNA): TGTGCCAGCAGTTGGGGGGGGGGCCAGGACACCGGGGAGCTGTTTTTT.

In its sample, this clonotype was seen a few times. In DNA, the CDR3 is TGTGCCAGCAGCTTAGACAACGGACTAGTTCTAGGAGAGACCCAGTACTTC. It translates to CASSLDNGLVLGETQYF. The chain has TRBV11-2 and TRBJ2-5; 7 bases map to TRBD2. The V segment lost 0 bases and the J segment 4 bases; nucleotides outside the gene matches: 11. Germline CDR1 is SGHAT and CDR2 is FQNNGV. The CDR3 is 17 residues long.

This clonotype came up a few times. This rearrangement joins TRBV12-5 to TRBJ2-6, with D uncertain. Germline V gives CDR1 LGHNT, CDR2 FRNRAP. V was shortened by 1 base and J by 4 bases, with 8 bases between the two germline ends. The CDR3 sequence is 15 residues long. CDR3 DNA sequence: TGTGCTAGTGGTTTGGCTATAAACGGGGCCAACGTCCTGACTTTC. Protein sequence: CASGLAINGANVLTF. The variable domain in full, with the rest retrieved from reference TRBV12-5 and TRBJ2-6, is DARVTQTPRHKVTEMGQEVTMRCQPILGHNTVFWYRQTMMQGLELLAYFRNRAPLDDSGMPKDRFSAEMPDATLATLKIQPSEPRDSAVYFCASGLAINGANVLTFGAGSRLTVL.